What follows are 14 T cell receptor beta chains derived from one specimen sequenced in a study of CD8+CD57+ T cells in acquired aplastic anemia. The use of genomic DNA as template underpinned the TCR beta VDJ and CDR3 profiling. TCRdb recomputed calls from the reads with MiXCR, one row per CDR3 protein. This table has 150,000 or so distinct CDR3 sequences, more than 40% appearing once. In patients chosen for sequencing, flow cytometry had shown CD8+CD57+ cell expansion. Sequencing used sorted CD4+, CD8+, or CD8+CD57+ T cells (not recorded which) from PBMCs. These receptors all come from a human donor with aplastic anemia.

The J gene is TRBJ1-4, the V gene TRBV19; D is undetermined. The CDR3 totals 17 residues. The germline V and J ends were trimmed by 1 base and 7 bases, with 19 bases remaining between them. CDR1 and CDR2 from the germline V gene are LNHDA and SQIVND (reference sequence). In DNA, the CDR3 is TGTGCCAGTAGTATAGCCGCCCCCCAGGCGGTGGGTGAAAAACTGTTTTTT. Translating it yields CASSIAAPQAVGEKLFF.

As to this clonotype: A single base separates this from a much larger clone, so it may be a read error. CDR3 residues: CASSPTTWERSAEAFF. The CDR3 DNA is TGTGCCAGCAGCCCTACGACGTGGGAGCGGTCGGCTGAAGCTTTCTTT. The chain couples TRBV11-1 to TRBJ1-1; D ambiguous. Germline V gene data show CDR1 as SGHAT and CDR2 as FQDESV (reference sequence). V was clipped by 5 bases and J by 6 bases, with 22 bases between them. The CDR3 consists of 16 residues.

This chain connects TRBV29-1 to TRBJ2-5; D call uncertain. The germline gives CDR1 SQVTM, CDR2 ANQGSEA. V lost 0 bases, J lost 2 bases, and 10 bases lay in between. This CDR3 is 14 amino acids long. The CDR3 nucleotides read TGCAGCGTTGAAGATCCGCCTGCTCAAGAGACCCAGTACTTC. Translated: CSVEDPPAQETQYF.

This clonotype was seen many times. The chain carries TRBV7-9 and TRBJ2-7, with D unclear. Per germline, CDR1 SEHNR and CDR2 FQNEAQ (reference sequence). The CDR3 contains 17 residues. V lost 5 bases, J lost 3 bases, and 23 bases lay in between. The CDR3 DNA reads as TGTGCCAGCAGCCCAGTAGGGCCCCGCGGTGTAAGCTACGAGCAGTACTTC. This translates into CASSPVGPRGVSYEQYF.

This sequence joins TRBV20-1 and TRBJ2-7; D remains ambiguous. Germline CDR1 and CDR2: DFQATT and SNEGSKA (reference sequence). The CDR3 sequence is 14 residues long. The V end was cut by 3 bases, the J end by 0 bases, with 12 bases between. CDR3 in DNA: TGCAGTGCTAGGCCAGCGATTAGCTCCTACGAGCAGTACTTC. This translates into CSARPAISSYEQYF.

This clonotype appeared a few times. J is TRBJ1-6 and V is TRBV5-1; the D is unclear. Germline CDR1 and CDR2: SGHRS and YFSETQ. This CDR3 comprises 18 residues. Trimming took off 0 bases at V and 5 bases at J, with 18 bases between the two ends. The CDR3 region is CASSLEGRTNPDNSPLHF. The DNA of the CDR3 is TGCGCCAGCAGCTTGGAGGGCAGAACGAACCCGGATAATTCACCCCTCCACTTT.

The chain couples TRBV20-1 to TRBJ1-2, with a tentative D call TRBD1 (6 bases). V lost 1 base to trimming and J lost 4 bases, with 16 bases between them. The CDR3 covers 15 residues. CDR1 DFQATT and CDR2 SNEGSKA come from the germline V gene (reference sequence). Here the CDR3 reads CSARGRAGGAYGYTF. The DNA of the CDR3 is TGCAGTGCTAGAGGCCGGGCGGGGGGCGCCTATGGCTACACCTTC.

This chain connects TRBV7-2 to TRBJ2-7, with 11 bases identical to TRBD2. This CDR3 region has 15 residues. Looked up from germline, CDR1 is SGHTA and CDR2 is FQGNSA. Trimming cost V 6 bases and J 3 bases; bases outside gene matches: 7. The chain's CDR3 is CASSHGTSGHYEQYF. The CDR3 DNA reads TGTGCCAGCAGTCACGGGACTAGCGGCCACTACGAGCAGTACTTC.

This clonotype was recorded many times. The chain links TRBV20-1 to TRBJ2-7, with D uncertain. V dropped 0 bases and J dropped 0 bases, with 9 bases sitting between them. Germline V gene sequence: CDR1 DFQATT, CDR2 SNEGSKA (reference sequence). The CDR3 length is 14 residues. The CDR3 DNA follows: TGCAGTGCTAGAGATAGGCGTCGCTCCTACGAGCAGTACTTC. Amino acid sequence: CSARDRRRSYEQYF.

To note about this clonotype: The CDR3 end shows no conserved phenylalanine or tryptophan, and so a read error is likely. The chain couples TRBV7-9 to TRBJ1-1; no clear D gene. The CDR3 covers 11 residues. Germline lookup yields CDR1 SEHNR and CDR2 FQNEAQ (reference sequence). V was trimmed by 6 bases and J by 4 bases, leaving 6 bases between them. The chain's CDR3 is CASRTSTEAFL. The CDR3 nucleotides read TGTGCCAGCAGGACAAGCACTGAAGCTTTCTTG.

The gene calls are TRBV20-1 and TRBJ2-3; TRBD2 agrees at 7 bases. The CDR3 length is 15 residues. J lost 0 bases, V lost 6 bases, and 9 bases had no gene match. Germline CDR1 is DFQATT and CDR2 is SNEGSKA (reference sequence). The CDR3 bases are TGCAGTGCCCATCCCCTAGCGGTTAGCACAGATACGCAGTATTTT. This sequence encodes CSAHPLAVSTDTQYF.

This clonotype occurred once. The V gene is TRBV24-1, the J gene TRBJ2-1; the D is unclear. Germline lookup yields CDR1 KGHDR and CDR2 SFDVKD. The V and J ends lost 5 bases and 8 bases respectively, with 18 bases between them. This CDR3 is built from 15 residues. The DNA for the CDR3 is TGTGCCACCAGTGGCTCATGGGAAGCAGTAGATGAGCAGTTCTTC. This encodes CATSGSWEAVDEQFF.

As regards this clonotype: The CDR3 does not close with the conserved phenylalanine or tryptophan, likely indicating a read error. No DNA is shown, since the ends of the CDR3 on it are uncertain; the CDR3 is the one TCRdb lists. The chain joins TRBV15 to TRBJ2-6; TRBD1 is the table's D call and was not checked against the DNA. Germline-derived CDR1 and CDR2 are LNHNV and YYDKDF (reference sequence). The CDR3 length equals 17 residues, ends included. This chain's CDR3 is CATSKATTGSGANVLKI.

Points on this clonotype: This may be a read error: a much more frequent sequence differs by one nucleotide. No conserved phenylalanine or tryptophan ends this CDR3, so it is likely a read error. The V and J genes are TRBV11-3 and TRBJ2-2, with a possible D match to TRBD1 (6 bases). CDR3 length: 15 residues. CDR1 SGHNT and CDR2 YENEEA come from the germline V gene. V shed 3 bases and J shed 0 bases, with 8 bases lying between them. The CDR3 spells CASSFWTANTGELFS. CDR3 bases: TGTGCCAGCAGCTTCTGGACAGCGAACACCGGGGAGCTGTTTTCT.